The 19 T cell receptor beta chains reported below all come from one sample, sequenced in a study of beta chain features in type 1 diabetes. Expressed TCRB transcripts were sequenced after all isolated RNA was converted to cDNA. The method was immunoSEQ multiplex PCR; TCRdb's version includes in-frame clones alone and lacks a portion of them. The sample contains about 130,000 clones, approximately 9.2% of which appear only once. Source material: central memory CD4+ T cells from blood. The receptor source for this set is a man in his late teens or twenties in good health.

CDR3 sequence: CASSLLQGDEKLFF. The CDR3 nucleotides read TGTGCCAGCAGCTTACTACAGGGGGATGAAAAACTGTTTTTT. The V call is TRBV7-9, the J call TRBJ1-4; TRBD1 aligns across 8 bases. With 2 bases clipped from V and 6 bases from J, the junction kept 2 bases outside the gene matches. The CDR3 length is 14 residues. Looked up from germline, CDR1 is SEHNR and CDR2 is FQNEAQ (reference sequence).

This clone occurred a few times. The rearrangement joins TRBV9 to TRBJ2-3; D is ambiguous. CDR3 length equals 17 residues. Germline CDR1 SGDLS, CDR2 YYNGEE. The V end lost 4 bases, the J end lost 2 bases, and 20 bases lay between the germline ends. The CDR3 sequence: CASSPLGGALVTDTQYF. The CDR3, as DNA: TGTGCCAGCAGCCCCCTCGGTGGAGCGCTCGTCACAGATACGCAGTATTTT. Based on the CDR3 plus reference TRBV9 and TRBJ2-3, the full variable domain is DSGVTQTPKHLITATGQRVTLRCSPRSGDLSVYWYQQSLDQGLQFLIQYYNGEERAKGNILERFSAQQFPDLHSELNLSSLELGDSALYFCASSPLGGALVTDTQYFGPGTRLTVL.

There are a few counts of this clone. The gene calls are TRBV7-2 and TRBJ1-2; 10 bases map to TRBD1. The CDR3 totals 15 residues. V was pared by 4 bases and J by 3 bases, with 5 bases of the junction left unmatched. In germline, CDR1 is SGHTA, CDR2 FQGNSA. This CDR3 is CASSSRQGAHYGYTF. In DNA form, the CDR3 reads TGTGCCAGCAGCTCCCGACAGGGGGCTCACTATGGCTACACCTTC.

In its sample, this clone was seen a few times. This rearrangement joins TRBV2 to TRBJ1-6, with D maybe TRBD1 (6 bases). The CDR3 extends over 15 amino acids. The germline CDR1 and CDR2 sequences are SNHLY and FYNNEI. V dropped 8 bases and J dropped 9 bases, with 20 bases sitting between them. The CDR3 region is CASRGLAQGSSPLHF. The CDR3 region has the DNA TGTGCCAGCCGCGGACTGGCGCAGGGGAGTTCACCCCTCCACTTT.

The chain recombines TRBV9 with TRBJ1-2; TRBD1 is a possible D gene (5 bases). CDR3 length: 17 amino acids. Trimming took 3 bases from V and 4 from J, leaving 22 bases between them. Germline V gene lookup returns CDR1 SGDLS and CDR2 YYNGEE. This CDR3 reads CASSAQPGEENLYGYTF. CDR3 bases: TGTGCCAGCAGCGCACAACCGGGGGAGGAAAACCTCTATGGCTACACCTTC.

This clone was picked up a small number of times. In DNA, the CDR3 is TGTGCCAGCAGCCTTAGCGGGTCTGGCTACACCTTC. The encoded protein is CASSLSGSGYTF. This chain uses TRBV11-2 with TRBJ1-2; no clear D gene. The germline V and J ends were trimmed by 5 bases and 7 bases, with 11 bases remaining between them. The length of the CDR3 is 12 residues. Germline loops: CDR1 SGHAT, CDR2 FQNNGV.

The chain links TRBV7-2 to TRBJ1-6; D gene uncertain. The CDR3 spans 15 residues. From germline, CDR1 is SGHTA and CDR2 FQGNSA. Between the trimmed V and J ends, which lost 2 bases and 8 bases, there was a span of 13 bases. The CDR3 sequence is CASSLFGQKDSPLHF. For the CDR3, the DNA is TGTGCCAGCAGCTTATTTGGGCAGAAGGATTCACCCCTCCACTTT.

This clone was seen only a few times. The chain carries TRBV6-5 and TRBJ2-2; D gene ambiguous. Trimming pared 4 bases from V and 9 bases from J, leaving 9 bases between. Germline V gene lookup returns CDR1 MNHEY and CDR2 SVGAGI. The CDR3 totals 12 residues. CDR3 loop: CASSLRGRELFF. The CDR3 nucleotides are TGTGCCAGCAGTTTAAGAGGCCGGGAGCTGTTTTTT.

A few counts support this clone. This chain connects TRBV18 to TRBJ2-5, with D possibly matching TRBD2 (5 bases). The CDR3 is 14 residues long. CDR1 and CDR2 (germline): KGHSH, LQKENI. Trimming left V 0 bases short and J 5 bases short, with 10 bases between. DNA of the CDR3: TGTGCCAGCTCACCACCTAGCGTCTCGGAGACCCAGTACTTC. Translation: CASSPPSVSETQYF.

The chain is built from TRBV7-3 and TRBJ1-2, with TRBD1 matching 8 bases. The CDR3 has 14 residues. J gave up 7 bases and V 5 bases, and 9 bases lay outside the gene matches. Germline loops: CDR1 SGHTA, CDR2 FQGTGA. The CDR3 loop is CASSPQGDPGGYTF. The CDR3 nucleotides read TGTGCCAGCAGCCCACAGGGGGACCCAGGTGGCTACACCTTC.

This clone turned up a few times. V gene TRBV30 combines with J gene TRBJ1-1; maybe TRBD1 (5 bases). V was clipped by 3 bases and J by 7 bases, with 9 bases between them. The CDR3 consists of 11 residues. In germline, CDR1 is GTSNPN, CDR2 SVGIG (reference sequence). Here the CDR3 DNA reads TGTGCCTGGAGGTGGACATATGAAGCTTTCTTT. It codes for CAWRWTYEAFF.

This clone was observed a few times. CDR3 bases: TGTGCCAGCAGCCAAGTAGGGCGGGGTTATTATAATGAGCAGTTCTTC. Translation gives CASSQVGRGYYNEQFF. The V gene is TRBV14, the J gene TRBJ2-1; tentatively, D is TRBD2 (6 bases). Trimming shortened V by 1 base and J by 7 bases, and 17 bases separated the two germline ends. This CDR3 is 16 amino acids long. Germline CDR1 SGHDN, CDR2 FVKESK.

The chain combines TRBV4-1 with TRBJ2-5, with 8 bases matching TRBD2. Germline values: CDR1 MGHRA, CDR2 YSYEKL. The CDR3 has 16 amino acids. Trimming took 1 base from V and 2 from J; bases not matched to a gene: 6. The chain's CDR3 is CASSQGASSGQETQYF. DNA of the CDR3: TGCGCCAGCAGCCAAGGTGCGTCTAGCGGGCAAGAGACCCAGTACTTC.

This clone was seen at least ten times. The chain uses TRBV29-1 and TRBJ1-1, with 8 bases matching TRBD1. V was clipped by 6 bases and J by 7 bases; unmatched bases: 7. Germline V gene lookup returns CDR1 SQVTM and CDR2 ANQGSEA. The CDR3 runs to 12 residues. CDR3 in amino acids: CSVRGGQGEAFF. The DNA for the CDR3 is TGCAGCGTGAGGGGTGGACAGGGTGAAGCTTTCTTT. Filled out from reference TRBV29-1 and TRBJ1-1, the complete variable domain reads SAVISQKPSRDICQRGTSLTIQCQVDSQVTMMFWYRQQPGQSLTLIATANQGSEATYESGFVIDKFPISRPNLTFSTLTVSNMSPEDSSIYLCSVRGGQGEAFFGQGTRLTVV.

In its sample, this clone was seen a few times. V gene TRBV30 combines with J gene TRBJ2-7, with a weak D call TRBD2 (6 bases). The V end was cut by 3 bases, the J end by 3 bases, with 15 bases between. In germline, CDR1 is GTSNPN, CDR2 SVGIG (reference sequence). The length of the CDR3 is 14 residues. The CDR3 here is CAWRRRGRGYEQYF. Here the CDR3 DNA reads TGTGCCTGGAGGCGGCGGGGACGGGGCTACGAGCAGTACTTC.

This clone occurred a few times. V and J are TRBV11-3 and TRBJ2-1, with D perhaps TRBD2 (7 bases). The CDR3 spans 15 residues. Trimming pared 2 bases from V and 6 bases from J, leaving 14 bases between. The germline gives CDR1 SGHNT, CDR2 YENEEA. CDR3: CASSLRGGQSNEQFF. The CDR3 DNA is TGTGCCAGCAGCTTAAGGGGGGGGCAGTCCAATGAGCAGTTCTTC.

The rearrangement joins TRBV9 to TRBJ1-5, with TRBD1 matching over 9 bases. This CDR3 comprises 13 residues. Losses at the gene ends were 8 bases for V and 4 bases for J; bases not matched to a gene: 4. The V gene's germline CDR1 is SGDLS and CDR2 YYNGEE. CDR3 region: CASGTGYNQPQHF. The CDR3 DNA is TGTGCCAGTGGGACAGGGTATAATCAGCCCCAGCATTTT.

The chain uses TRBV5-1 and TRBJ2-1, with 7 bases identical to TRBD1. The CDR3 is 14 amino acids. CDR1 SGHRS and CDR2 YFSETQ come from the germline V gene. After removal of 0 bases from V and 9 bases from J, the junction contained 6 bases not matched to a gene. The CDR3 reads CASSLGTGVSEQFF. The CDR3 DNA reads TGCGCCAGCAGCTTGGGCACAGGGGTGAGTGAGCAGTTCTTC.

This clone was seen more than once but under ten times. The chain carries TRBV2 and TRBJ2-2, with 9 bases aligning to TRBD1. Per germline, CDR1 SNHLY and CDR2 FYNNEI. With V trimmed by 9 bases and J by 8 bases, 13 bases remained unmatched. The CDR3 runs to 15 residues. CDR3 sequence reads: CASRRVTGGAGELFF. In nucleotides, the CDR3 is TGTGCCAGTCGCCGCGTTACAGGGGGCGCGGGGGAGCTGTTTTTT.